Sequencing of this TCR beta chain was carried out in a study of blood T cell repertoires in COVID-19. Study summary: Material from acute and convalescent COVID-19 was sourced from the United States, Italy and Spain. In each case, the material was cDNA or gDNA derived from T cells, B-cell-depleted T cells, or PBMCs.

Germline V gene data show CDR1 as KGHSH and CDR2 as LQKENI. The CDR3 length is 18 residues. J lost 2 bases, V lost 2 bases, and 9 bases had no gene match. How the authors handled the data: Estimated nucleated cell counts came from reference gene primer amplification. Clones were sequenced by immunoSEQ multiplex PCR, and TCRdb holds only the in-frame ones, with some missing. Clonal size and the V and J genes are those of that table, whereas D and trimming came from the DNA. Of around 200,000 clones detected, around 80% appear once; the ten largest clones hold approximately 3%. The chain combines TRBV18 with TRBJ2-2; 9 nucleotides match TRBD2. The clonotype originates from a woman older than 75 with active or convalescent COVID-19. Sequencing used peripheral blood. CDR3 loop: CASSPDSGGLFNTGELFF. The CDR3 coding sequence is TGTGCCAGCTCACCAGACAGCGGGGGGCTGTTCAACACCGGGGAGCTGTTTTTT.